This TCR beta chain was retrieved from a study of PD-L1 blockade in urothelial cancer listed by TCRdb under 2017. About the full investigation: All patients started therapy around 2014 and received atezolizumab 1,200 mg intravenously every 3 weeks. Twenty-five of 29 patients were identified as males with urothelial cancer of bladder origin, and a prior smoking history was reported by 18 of 29 patients. Patients had an ECOG performance status of 0 or 1 and had received between 0 and 3 prior chemotherapy regimens. Blood samples were analyzed at 3 weeks after treatment start (second dose) and at 6 weeks after treatment start. A median of about 140,000 T cells and some 84,000 unique TCRs was obtained from blood samples, and a median clonality of roughly 0.074 was observed. An exploratory multi-omic analysis was conducted of the somatic, immune and clinical correlates of response to PD-L1 blockade with atezolizumab in urothelial cancer. Pretreatment tumor samples, along with matched peripheral blood serially collected before and after atezolizumab treatment, were subjected to TCR sequencing. Durable clinical benefit meant progression-free survival longer than 6 months, and TCR features were also tested against progression-free and overall survival. Whole exome sequencing and RNA sequencing of pretreatment tumors were performed alongside TCR sequencing in the same patients. About 10 patients achieved durable clinical benefit and some 20 did not. Under 30 patients had pretreatment blood TCR-seq, about 25 had at least one posttreatment blood collection, and about 25 had tumor TCR-seq.

Concerning this clone: There is no known antigen for this receptor. No much larger clonotype is one base removed from it; base qualities were not supplied.

The cohort included 29 patients with locally advanced or metastatic urothelial carcinoma who were treated at Memorial Sloan Kettering on a trial protocol. Peripheral blood mononuclear cells were collected from each patient pretreatment and during treatment, giving between 1 and 8 total time points per patient. The Qiagen DNeasy Blood extraction kit was used to purify genomic DNA from total PBMCs and from tumor samples. Collected pretreatment and during treatment, PBMCs were isolated and stored as previously described. Synthetic TCR analog templates were spiked into each PCR to estimate absolute template abundance from read counts. The immunoSEQ assay was used to amplify TCRbeta CDR3 regions from genomic DNA with bias-controlled V and J gene primers. Sequencing of rearranged TCRbeta segments was done at approximately 20X coverage. Per the source publication's procedure: Sequencing errors were corrected by clustering and CDR3s were annotated against IMGT to assign V, D and J genes. Out-of-frame and stop-codon sequences were excluded, and only productive TCRbeta rearrangements were used in downstream analyses. Clonality was computed as one minus Shannon entropy normalized by the log of the number of unique productive sequences. Fisher's exact test with Benjamini-Hochberg correction, using a cutoff of adjusted p below 0.01, was how clones that differed between time points or between blood and tumor were identified. Imported from immuneACCESS, the table was reduced by TCRdb to in-frame sequences with V and J called. These copies leave out some clones; in studies compared against another copy, an unresolved V gene accounts for under half, and the cause of the remainder is not known. That table supplies the V and J calls and clone size; D and trimming were determined from the DNA. The sample table shows tens of thousands of clones, and approximately 82% are seen once. The ten most abundant clones make up about 16% of the sample.

Points the paper makes about the study in general: Because the sample size was small (n ≈ 31) and many of the analyses were exploratory, the results are meant to be hypothesis-generating. A pretreatment peripheral blood TCR clonality below the median was linked to improved progression-free and overall survival. Greater expansion of tumor-associated TCR clones in peripheral blood 3 weeks after the start of treatment was observed in patients with durable benefit (n ≈ 22, p = 0.022).

Taken from cysteine to phenylalanine, the CDR3 has 14 residues. The entry retains the CDR3 DNA only, 42 bases that are in frame from base 1. V loses 6 bases, J loses 1 base, and the germline ends lie 13 bases apart. Sequences SGHKS (CDR1) and YYEKEE (CDR2) are obtained from the germline V gene (reference sequence). This receptor was taken from a man aged 55 to 70 with urothelial cancer. Here the sequenced sample was PBMCs, taken around atezolizumab (anti-PD-L1) treatment. The chain employs TRBV5-5 and TRBJ1-1; no D gene can be assigned with confidence. The sequence in DNA is TGTGCCAGCATCGCCGACATACGGAACACTGAAGCTTTCTTT. Its coded protein is CASIADIRNTEAFF.